Described below is a single T cell receptor beta chain sequence and its context. What it binds is unknown. CDR3 length equals 16 residues. CDR1 SNHLY and CDR2 FYNNEI come from the germline V gene. The V gene end was trimmed by 6 bases and the J gene end by 5 bases; junction bases not matched to a gene: 16. The sample originates from a study of cytomegalovirus exposure and HLA in healthy donors. The PCR used 60 Vbeta and 13 Jbeta primers. Assay used: immunoSEQ multiplex PCR; TCRdb lists only in-frame clones, some missing. The sample yields some 170,000 clones, roughly 76% seen once. Study-wide findings and caveats: In a later analysis, several top co-occurrence clusters appeared linked to parvovirus B19, influenza, CMV and Epstein-Barr virus.

The clonotype originates from a woman aged 50 to 65 in good health and CMV-seronegative. Sequencing was done on a sample of PBMCs. This chain links TRBV2 with TRBJ2-7; the match to TRBD2 covers 7 bases. The CDR3 DNA follows: TGTGCCAGCAGGGAGGGACGCGGGAGCACCTTGCACGAGCAGTACTTC. Its protein is CASREGRGSTLHEQYF.